The table lists the clone carrying this T cell receptor beta chain with a few counts. The target antigen is unknown. Alongside a J-beta primer mix, a sample-barcoded 5' primer served in a second PCR lasting about 7 to 12 cycles. Per sample, CDR3-containing paired-end reads numbered at least 3 million. MiXCR, run by TCRdb on the 5' RACE reads, gives a single entry per CDR3 protein. The table includes 1.5 million to 2 million distinct CDR3 sequences, roughly 27% detected once. This entry comes from a study of blood T cells in healthy people across ages. General study findings and limits: Versus aged donors, long-lived donors had higher diversity and more naive CD4+ cells.

Trimming at V came to 1 base and at J to 4 bases, leaving 20 bases not matched to a gene. The CDR3 contains 20 residues. Germline values: CDR1 SGHRS, CDR2 YFSETQ. A minimum of 5 micrograms of total RNA was extracted per sample. Material: blood. The TCR was taken from a woman in her 30s in good health. The chain links TRBV5-1 to TRBJ1-2, with 9 bases fitting TRBD1. The CDR3 reads CASSLPGQGGSSTISYGYTF. The CDR3 DNA reads as TGCGCCAGCAGCTTGCCGGGACAGGGCGGGTCCTCGACAATCTCCTATGGCTACACCTTC. Full variable domain (missing parts from reference TRBV5-1 and TRBJ1-2): KAGVTQTPRYLIKTRGQQVTLSCSPISGHRSVSWYQQTPGQGLQFLFEYFSETQRNKGNFPGRFSGRQFSNSRSEMNVSTLELGDSALYLCASSLPGQGGSSTISYGYTFGSGTRLTVV.